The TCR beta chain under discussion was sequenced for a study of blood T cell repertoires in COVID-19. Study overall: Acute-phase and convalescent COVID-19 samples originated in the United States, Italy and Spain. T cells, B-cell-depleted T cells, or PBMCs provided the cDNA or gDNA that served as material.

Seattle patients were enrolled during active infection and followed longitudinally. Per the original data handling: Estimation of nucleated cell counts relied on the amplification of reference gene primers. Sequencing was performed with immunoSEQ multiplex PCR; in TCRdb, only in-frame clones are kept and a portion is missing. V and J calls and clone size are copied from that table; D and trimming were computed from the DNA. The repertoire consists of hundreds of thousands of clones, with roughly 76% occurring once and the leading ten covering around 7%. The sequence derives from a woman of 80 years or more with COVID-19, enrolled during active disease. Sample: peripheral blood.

The CDR3 DNA reads TGTGCCAGCAGTGAACCCGGTATGAACACTGAAGCTTTCTTT. Its protein product is CASSEPGMNTEAFF. The rearrangement joins TRBV6-1 to TRBJ1-1; unclear D gene. The CDR3 loop spans 14 amino acids. Germline V gene data show CDR1 as MNHNS and CDR2 as SASEGT. V was cut by 2 bases and J by 0 bases, with 7 bases left in between.